These 10 T cell receptor beta chains were all obtained from the same sample, sequenced in a study of T cell repertoires in cytomegalovirus infection. Antigens for these TCRs are unknown. TCRdb fed the reads into MiXCR, producing one record per CDR3 protein. The profile covers roughly 500,000 distinct CDR3 sequences, with about 33% appearing a single time and 15% to 20% taken by the ten largest. The material was cultured PBMCs, obtained from culture after CMV antigen stimulation. These receptors were collected from a human donor in good health (CMV status not recorded). Some clones in this sample may be carry-over from other donors' samples.

This clonotype occurred a few times. This chain links TRBV6-2 or TRBV6-3 with TRBJ2-1; 13 nucleotides agree with TRBD2. The CDR3 has 15 residues. CDR1 is MNHEY and CDR2 is SVGEGT in the germline V gene. Trimming took 5 bases from V and 8 from J; bases not matched to a gene: 6. The DNA for the CDR3 is TGTGCCAGCAGTCCACTAGCGGGAGGGCCAGATGAGCAGTTCTTC. Its protein product is CASSPLAGGPDEQFF.

This clonotype was detected a few times. The gene calls are TRBV28 and TRBJ2-7; the match to TRBD2 covers 9 bases. With 3 bases clipped from V and 7 bases from J, the junction kept 13 bases outside the gene matches. Germline-derived CDR1 and CDR2 are MDHEN and SYDVKM. The CDR3 length is 16 residues. The DNA for the CDR3 is TGTGCCAGCAGTTTGATAGCGGGAGAGGCCCGCGGGGAGCAGTACGTC. As protein: CASSLIAGEARGEQYV.

V usage is TRBV6-2 or TRBV6-3 and J usage is TRBJ1-1; D remains ambiguous. The V end lost 6 bases, the J end lost 3 bases, and 17 bases lay between the germline ends. The germline V gene encodes CDR1 MNHEY and CDR2 SVGEGT. CDR3 size: 15 residues. CDR3 loop: CASRQNLAEDTEAFF. DNA of the CDR3: TGTGCCAGCAGACAAAACCTGGCAGAGGACACTGAAGCTTTCTTT.

This chain uses TRBV7-6 with TRBJ2-2, with 12 bases lining up with TRBD2. Germline V lookup: CDR1 SGHVS, CDR2 FNYEAQ. The V segment lost 4 bases and the J segment 3 bases; nucleotides outside the gene matches: 3. The CDR3 extends over 16 amino acids. The CDR3 spells CASSSRLAGDTGELFF. CDR3 DNA sequence: TGTGCCAGCAGCTCCCGACTAGCGGGGGACACCGGGGAGCTGTTTTTT. Drawing the rest from reference TRBV7-6 and TRBJ2-2, the complete variable domain is GAGVSQSPRYKVTKRGQDVALRCDPISGHVSLYWYRQALGQGPEFLTYFNYEAQQDKSGLPNDRFSAERPEGSISTLTIQRTEQRDSAMYRCASSSRLAGDTGELFFGEGSRLTVL.

The rearrangement joins TRBV15 to TRBJ2-2; D is unclear. Trimming removed 1 base at V and 4 bases at J, with 22 bases between. The CDR3 is made up of 19 amino acids. Germline loops: CDR1 LNHNV, CDR2 YYDKDF (reference sequence). The DNA for the CDR3 is TGTGCCACCAGCAGAGGATTTGACACGGCGGTTTCGGGCACCGGGGAGCTGTTTTTT. Translation: CATSRGFDTAVSGTGELFF.

The chain has TRBV19 and TRBJ2-3; the D gene is possibly TRBD2 (6 bases). The ends were cut back, 5 bases at V and 0 bases at J, with 12 bases in the middle. This CDR3 has 15 amino acids. Germline CDR1 and CDR2: LNHDA and SQIVND (reference sequence). CDR3 residues: CASSRGGDSTDTQYF. The CDR3 coding sequence is TGTGCCAGTAGTCGGGGCGGGGATAGCACAGATACGCAGTATTTT.

The chain is built from TRBV5-4 and TRBJ2-3; 7 positions agree with TRBD2. Trimming took 4 bases from V and 2 from J; bases not matched to a gene: 13. This CDR3 is built from 17 residues. Looked up from germline, CDR1 is SGHNT and CDR2 is YYREEE (reference sequence). As DNA, the CDR3 is TGTGCCAGCAGCACAGGAGGTCTAGCGGTTCACACAGATACGCAGTATTTT. Translating it yields CASSTGGLAVHTDTQYF.

The J gene is TRBJ2-7, the V gene TRBV6-2 or TRBV6-3; 12 nucleotides match TRBD2. This CDR3 contains 15 residues. CDR1 is MNHEY, CDR2 SVGEGT, per germline. V lost 6 bases to trimming and J lost 0 bases; unmatched junction nucleotides: 3. The CDR3 DNA is TGTGCCAGCAGACCTAGCGGGAGGGCCTCCTACGAGCAGTACGTC. Its translation: CASRPSGRASYEQYV.

This clonotype was seen repeatedly, ten times or more. The gene calls are TRBV7-2 and TRBJ1-2, with a possible D match to TRBD1 (5 bases). Trimming stripped 2 bases from V and 8 bases from J, with 12 bases between. Germline V gene lookup returns CDR1 SGHTA and CDR2 FQGNSA. The CDR3 runs 13 residues. The CDR3, as DNA: TGTGCCAGCAGCTTACGGGGGTTTGTGGGCTACACCTTC. It is translated as CASSLRGFVGYTF.

The rearrangement uses TRBV7-6 and TRBJ2-3, with a tentative D call TRBD2 (5 bases). This CDR3 has 16 amino acids. The ends were cut back, 1 base at V and 3 bases at J, with 14 bases in the middle. Looked up from germline, CDR1 is SGHVS and CDR2 is FNYEAQ. CDR3 DNA sequence: TGTGCCAGCAGCTTAGGATCGGGGAGTTTTACAGATACGCAGTATTTT. The encoded protein is CASSLGSGSFTDTQYF.